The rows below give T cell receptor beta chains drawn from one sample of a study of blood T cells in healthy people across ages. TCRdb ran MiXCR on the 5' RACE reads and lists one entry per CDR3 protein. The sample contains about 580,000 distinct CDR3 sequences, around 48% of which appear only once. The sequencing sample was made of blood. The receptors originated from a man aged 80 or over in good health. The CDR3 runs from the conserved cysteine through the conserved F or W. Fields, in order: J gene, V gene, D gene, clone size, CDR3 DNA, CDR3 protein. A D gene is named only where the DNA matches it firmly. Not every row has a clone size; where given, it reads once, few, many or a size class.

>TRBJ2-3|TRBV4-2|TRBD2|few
TGTGCCAGCAGGCCCGGTATGGCGGGAGAAAGCACAGATACGCAGTATTTT
CASRPGMAGESTDTQYF
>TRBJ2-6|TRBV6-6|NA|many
TGTGCCAGCAGTTACAGGGGTCAGCGCTCTGGGGCCAACGTCCTGACTTTC
CASSYRGQRSGANVLTF
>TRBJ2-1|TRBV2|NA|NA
TGTGCCAGCAATGACGATCCTTCCTACAATGAGCAGTTCTTC
CASNDDPSYNEQFF
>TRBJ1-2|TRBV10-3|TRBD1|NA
TGTGCCATCAGTATAGGGACAGGAGAAGGTAATCATGGCTACACCTTC
CAISIGTGEGNHGYTF
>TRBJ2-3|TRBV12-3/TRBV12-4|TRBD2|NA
TGTGCCAGCAGTCCCCGCGGCGCGGGAGGGCCCCAAGATACGCAGTATTTT
CASSPRGAGGPQDTQYF
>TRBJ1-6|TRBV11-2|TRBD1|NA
TGTGCCAGCAGCACTACGCCGGGACAGGGGGTATCGGTTCTCCACTTT
CASSTTPGQGVSVLHF
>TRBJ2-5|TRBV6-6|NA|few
TGTGCCAGCAATGACGGGAGCGGGGAGACCCAGTACTTC
CASNDGSGETQYF
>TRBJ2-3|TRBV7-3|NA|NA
TGTGCCAGCAGCGTAGGTAGCGTCCCAGATACGCAGTATTTT
CASSVGSVPDTQYF
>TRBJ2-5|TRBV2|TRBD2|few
TGTGCCAGCAGTGAACGGGCGGGAGGCTTAGAGACCCAGTACTTC
CASSERAGGLETQYF
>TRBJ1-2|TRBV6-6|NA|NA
TGTGCCAGCAGTGACACGTCGGACCTCTATGGCTACACCTTC
CASSDTSDLYGYTF
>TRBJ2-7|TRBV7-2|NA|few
TGTGCCAGCAGCCAAAGGGTCGCCCACGAGCAGTACTTC
CASSQRVAHEQYF
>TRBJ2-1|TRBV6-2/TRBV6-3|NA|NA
TGTGCCAGCAGTCACGCCGCTGACTACAATGAGCAGTTCTTC
CASSHAADYNEQFF
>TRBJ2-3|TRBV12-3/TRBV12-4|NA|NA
TGTGCCAGCACCTCCGATTGGGGATCAGATACGCAGTATTTT
CASTSDWGSDTQYF
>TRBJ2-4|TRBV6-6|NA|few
TGTGCCAGCACCAAGCCGGGCCTAAGGGGGGGGAACATTCAGTACTTC
CASTKPGLRGGNIQYF
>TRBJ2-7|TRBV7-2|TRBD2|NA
TGTGCCAGCAGCGGGACTAGCGGGGGCGCCTACGAGCAGTACTTC
CASSGTSGGAYEQYF
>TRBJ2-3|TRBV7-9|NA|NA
TGTGCCATCAGTATGATCACAGATACGCAGTATTTT
CAISMITDTQYF